The clone carrying this T cell receptor (beta chain) has at least ten counts. Its antigen is as yet unknown. The data belong to a study of T cells in Graves' hyperthyroidism and ophthalmopathy. Study-wide background: Once the initial diagnosis was made, peripheral blood was obtained before any treatment. Overall study results and limits: Separation of ophthalmopathy from stable hyperthyroidism was achieved by a 13 V-J model.

The V and J ends lost 6 bases and 1 base respectively, with 10 bases between them. This CDR3 has 14 amino acids. The germline V gene encodes CDR1 MNHNS and CDR2 SASEGT. Calling Graves' hyperthyroidism stable meant ophthalmopathy did not progress within 18 months. Patients aged 18 to 65 had newly diagnosed hyperthyroidism that had lasted under 2 months. It was RNA transcripts that yielded the amplified TCR beta CDR3 regions. Researchers ran a first-round RT-PCR on the TCR CDR3 using the HTBI primer set. MiXCR, run by TCRdb on the multiplex PCR reads, gives a single entry per CDR3 protein. The table includes 200,000 to 250,000 distinct CDR3 sequences, about a sixth detected once.

The chain recombines TRBV6-1 with TRBJ1-3; D is possibly TRBD1 (6 bases). This receptor was obtained from a man in his forties or fifties with Graves' hyperthyroidism. Sequencing was performed on blood. DNA of the CDR3: TGTGCCAGCAGCGGAGGGGGTTCTGGAAACACCATATATTTT. Translating gives CASSGGGSGNTIYF.